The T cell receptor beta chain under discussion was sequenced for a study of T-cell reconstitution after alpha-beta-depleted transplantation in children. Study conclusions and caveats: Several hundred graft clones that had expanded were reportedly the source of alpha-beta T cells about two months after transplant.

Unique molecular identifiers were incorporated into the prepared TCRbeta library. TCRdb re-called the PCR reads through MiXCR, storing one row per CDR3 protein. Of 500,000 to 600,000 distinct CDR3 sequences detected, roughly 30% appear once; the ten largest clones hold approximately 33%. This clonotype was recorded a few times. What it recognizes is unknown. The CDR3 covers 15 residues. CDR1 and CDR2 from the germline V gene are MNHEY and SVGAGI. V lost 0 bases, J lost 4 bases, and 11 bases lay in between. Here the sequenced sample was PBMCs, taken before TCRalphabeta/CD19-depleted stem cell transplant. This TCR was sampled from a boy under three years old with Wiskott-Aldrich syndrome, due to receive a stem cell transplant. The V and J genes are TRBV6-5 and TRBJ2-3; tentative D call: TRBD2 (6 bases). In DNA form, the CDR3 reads TGTGCCAGCAGTTACTCGGGCGGGATAGCAGATACGCAGTATTTT. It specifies CASSYSGGIADTQYF.